The rows below give T cell receptor beta chains drawn from one sample of a study of T-cell reconstitution after alpha-beta-depleted transplantation in children. From the PCR reads, TCRdb called clonotypes with MiXCR, one entry per CDR3 protein. The sample consists of about 400,000 distinct CDR3 sequences, 15% to 20% of them appearing once. The sequencing used PBMCs, mostly from graft donor cells, collected 360 days after TCRalphabeta/CD19-depleted stem cell transplant. The receptors come from a boy less than two years old who had a stem cell transplant for Wiskott-Aldrich syndrome, so the T cells may come from the graft donor. CDR3s include the opening cysteine and the closing phenylalanine or tryptophan. A D gene is named only where the DNA matches it firmly. Only part of the rows carry a size: once, few, many, or a class if the clone is expanded.

>TRBV24-1|.|.|TRBJ2-3
CATSEVFRDTQYF
TGTGCCACCAGTGAGGTATTCCGAGATACGCAGTATTTT
>TRBV10-1|.|.|TRBJ2-7
CASSEGSEQYF
TGCGCCAGCAGTGAGGGCAGTGAGCAGTACTTC
>TRBV18|few|.|TRBJ2-2
CASSPPVRDPNTGELFF
TGTGCCAGCTCACCACCGGTGCGGGATCCAAACACCGGGGAGCTGTTTTTT
>TRBV7-9|.|.|TRBJ2-3
CATLEAVTQYF
TGTGCCACCCTAGAGGCTGTCACGCAGTATTTT
>TRBV5-5|.|.|TRBJ1-2
CASSLAKFGYGYTF
TGTGCCAGCAGCTTGGCCAAGTTCGGCTATGGCTACACCTTC
>TRBV11-2|once|TRBD1|TRBJ1-1
CASSLRGQGSAMNTEAFF
TGTGCCAGCAGCTTAAGGGGACAGGGGTCGGCTATGAACACTGAAGCTTTCTTT
>TRBV12-3/TRBV12-4|.|.|TRBJ2-6
CASSYGGRFSGANVLTF
TGTGCCAGCAGTTATGGCGGGCGCTTCTCTGGGGCCAACGTCCTGACTTTC
>TRBV13|few|.|TRBJ2-7
CASSLGWRGREQYF
TGTGCCAGCAGCTTAGGGTGGAGGGGGCGGGAGCAGTACTTC
>TRBV20-1|.|TRBD1|TRBJ1-1
CSALTGRDTEAFF
TGCAGTGCCTTGACAGGGAGGGACACTGAAGCTTTCTTT
>TRBV7-7|few|.|TRBJ2-5
CASSLNRLAPQETQYF
TGTGCCAGCAGCTTAAACAGGTTGGCCCCACAAGAGACCCAGTACTTC
>TRBV20-1|.|.|TRBJ2-1
CSARDFWDILPAGAGSYNEQFF
TGCAGTGCTAGAGATTTCTGGGACATATTACCGGCGGGGGCCGGTTCCTACAATGAGCAGTTCTTC
>TRBV9|.|.|TRBJ2-2
CASSPRQAPNTGELFF
TGTGCCAGCAGCCCTCGGCAGGCGCCGAACACCGGGGAGCTGTTTTTT
>TRBV12-3/TRBV12-4|.|.|TRBJ2-1
CAIQREVGSNEQFF
TGTGCCATTCAAAGGGAGGTCGGGTCCAATGAGCAGTTCTTC
>TRBV6-5|.|.|TRBJ2-7
CASSYGQGHSYEQYF
TGTGCCAGCAGTTACGGGCAGGGGCATTCCTACGAGCAGTACTTC
>TRBV5-1|.|.|TRBJ2-3
CASSLEPGPYSTDTQYF
TGCGCCAGCAGCTTGGAGCCGGGACCCTATTCCACAGATACGCAGTATTTT
>TRBV5-1|.|.|TRBJ2-5
CASSLGRLTPNPRETQYF
TGCGCCAGCAGCCTGGGACGTCTCACGCCCAACCCAAGAGAGACCCAGTACTTC
>TRBV2|.|.|TRBJ1-1
CASSDMATEAFF
TGTGCCAGCAGTGATATGGCCACTGAAGCTTTCTTT
>TRBV12-3/TRBV12-4|.|TRBD2|TRBJ2-3
CASSRSGAPTDTQYF
TGTGCCAGCAGTCGAAGCGGGGCGCCCACAGATACGCAGTATTTT
>TRBV10-3|.|.|TRBJ2-1
CAIDSPSYNEQFF
TGTGCCATCGACTCCCCCTCCTACAATGAGCAGTTCTTC
>TRBV3-1|few|TRBD2|TRBJ2-1
CASSRDGTISPFNEQFF
TGTGCCAGCAGCCGGGACGGGACTATTTCCCCCTTCAATGAGCAGTTCTTC
>TRBV7-9|.|TRBD2|TRBJ2-7
CASSLGGGREQYF
TGTGCCAGCAGCTTAGGCGGGGGGAGGGAGCAGTACTTC
>TRBV12-3/TRBV12-4|.|.|TRBJ2-1
CASKHRATYNEQFF
TGTGCCAGCAAACACAGGGCCACCTACAATGAGCAGTTCTTC
>TRBV7-9|.|.|TRBJ2-1
CASSLGLDEQFF
TGTGCCAGCAGCTTAGGGCTAGATGAGCAGTTCTTC